The clone carrying this T cell receptor beta chain was observed many times. Sample barcodes and UMIs were carried by the TCR alpha and TCR beta cDNA libraries that 5'RACE generated with constant-segment primers. Each CDR3 protein is one row after TCRdb ran MiXCR on the 5' RACE reads. This table has 140,000 to 150,000 distinct CDR3 sequences, about 6.1% appearing once. The CDR3 has 14 amino acids. CDR1 and CDR2 from the germline V gene are SGHRS and YFSETQ. The germline V and J ends were trimmed by 0 bases and 6 bases, with 10 bases remaining between them. The source of the sample is a study of T-cell memory formation after mild COVID-19.

This chain links TRBV5-1 with TRBJ2-1; maybe TRBD2 (6 bases). This TCR came from an adult woman who had mild COVID-19 (a few samples of this study predate the infection). Cell type and time point are not known. Sequencing was done on a sample of PBMCs or a T cell subset sorted from them (not recorded which). In nucleotides, the CDR3 is TGCGCCAGCAGCTTGGCGGGGGTGCTCAATGAGCAGTTCTTC. Translated: CASSLAGVLNEQFF. The full variable domain, with the rest looked up from reference TRBV5-1 and TRBJ2-1, is KAGVTQTPRYLIKTRGQQVTLSCSPISGHRSVSWYQQTPGQGLQFLFEYFSETQRNKGNFPGRFSGRQFSNSRSEMNVSTLELGDSALYLCASSLAGVLNEQFFGPGTRLTVL.